A single sample gave rise to the 20 T cell receptor beta chains below, sequenced in a study of T cell repertoires in cytomegalovirus infection. Their antigens remain unidentified. Each CDR3 protein is one row after TCRdb ran MiXCR on the reads. Here the sample spans about a million distinct CDR3 sequences, less than 35% being singletons. The sample was cultured CD8+ T cells from PBMCs, taken from culture after CMV antigen stimulation. The receptor set was obtained from a human donor in good health (CMV status not recorded). Some clones in this sample may be carry-over from other donors' samples.

This clonotype was counted between two and nine times. The chain combines TRBV5-1 with TRBJ2-1; 15 bases match TRBD2. The CDR3 loop spans 20 amino acids. After removal of 6 bases from V and 4 bases from J, the junction contained 17 bases not matched to a gene. Germline values: CDR1 SGHRS, CDR2 YFSETQ. The CDR3, as DNA: TGCGCCAGCACGGCCGGACTAGCGGGGGGGCCGTCTGGTTCGTACAATGAGCAGTTCTTC. The encoded protein is CASTAGLAGGPSGSYNEQFF.

The J gene is TRBJ2-1, the V gene TRBV6-6; 14 bases match TRBD2. CDR1 and CDR2 (germline): MNHNY, SVGAGI (reference sequence). V was pared by 7 bases and J by 4 bases, with 12 bases of the junction left unmatched. This CDR3 has 18 amino acids. The CDR3 sequence is CASTLGLAGGGWYNEQFF. The CDR3 DNA follows: TGTGCCAGCACCCTCGGACTAGCGGGGGGCGGGTGGTACAATGAGCAGTTCTTC.

In this sample, this clonotype turned up a few times. This chain connects TRBV2 to TRBJ2-5; D gene ambiguous. Germline values: CDR1 SNHLY, CDR2 FYNNEI. The germline V and J ends were trimmed by 3 bases and 5 bases, with 7 bases remaining between them. This CDR3 has 12 residues. CDR3 nucleotides: TGTGCCAGCAGTGATTTGAGTGAGACCCAGTACTTC. Translated, it gives CASSDLSETQYF.

This clonotype was seen a handful of times. This chain joins TRBV7-6 and TRBJ1-2; maybe TRBD1 (6 bases). CDR1 SGHVS and CDR2 FNYEAQ come from the germline V gene. The germline V and J ends were trimmed by 4 bases and 7 bases, with 10 bases remaining between them. This CDR3 comprises 12 residues. CDR3 in DNA: TGTGCCAGCAGCTCGTACAGGGTTGGCTACACCTTC. As protein: CASSSYRVGYTF.

This clonotype was detected ten times or more. The CDR3 DNA sequence: TGTGCCAGCAGCTTAGCACCTAGGCGGGGGTACGAGCAGTACGTC. It encodes CASSLAPRRGYEQYV. This rearrangement joins TRBV11-3 to TRBJ2-7; 7 nucleotides match TRBD2. CDR1 and CDR2 (germline): SGHNT, YENEEA. The junction had 7 bases not matched to a gene; V was cut back by 1 base and J by 4 bases. The CDR3 spans 15 residues.

The chain has TRBV6-1 and TRBJ2-2; D remains ambiguous. V dropped 2 bases and J dropped 1 base, with 5 bases sitting between them. From germline, CDR1 is MNHNS and CDR2 SASEGT. The length of the CDR3 is 14 residues. The CDR3 DNA reads as TGTGCCAGCAGTGAAAGCAGGAACACCGGGGAGCTGTTTTTT. This translates into CASSESRNTGELFF.

This clonotype appeared once. The chain recombines TRBV6-6 with TRBJ1-4; TRBD1 matches at 8 bases. V lost 5 bases to trimming and J lost 0 bases; unmatched junction nucleotides: 11. The CDR3 totals 18 residues. Germline V gene data show CDR1 as MNHNY and CDR2 as SVGAGI (reference sequence). This CDR3 reads CASSHTTGTGATNEKLFF. Written as DNA, the CDR3 is TGTGCCAGCAGTCACACGACCGGGACAGGAGCAACTAATGAAAAACTGTTTTTT.

The chain employs TRBV29-1 and TRBJ1-1, with 10 positions matching TRBD1. CDR1 and CDR2 (germline): SQVTM, ANQGSEA. Trimming cost V 7 bases and J 5 bases; bases outside gene matches: 7. CDR3 size: 13 residues. The CDR3: CSGLSGQGTEAFF. CDR3 nucleotide sequence: TGCAGCGGCCTTTCGGGACAGGGGACTGAAGCTTTCTTT.

The CDR3 DNA is TGTGCCAGCAGCCAAGGGGGGTATATGGTGACCGGGGAGCTGTTTTTT. It is translated as CASSQGGYMVTGELFF. V and J are TRBV11-3 and TRBJ2-2; D may correspond to TRBD1 or TRBD2 (6 bases each). The length of the CDR3 is 16 residues. Trimming removed 5 bases from V and 5 bases from J, with 18 bases in between. Per germline, CDR1 SGHNT and CDR2 YENEEA.

The J gene is TRBJ2-7, the V gene TRBV10-3, with TRBD1 identical over 7 bases. V shed 4 bases, J shed 2 bases, and the junction held 2 bases outside the gene matches. The germline CDR1 and CDR2 sequences are ENHRY and SYGVKD. The CDR3 has 13 residues. The CDR3 DNA reads TGTGCCATCAGTGTTGGGACAGCCTACGAGCAGTACTTC. Protein product: CAISVGTAYEQYF.

This clonotype was counted ten times or more. The chain employs TRBV25-1 and TRBJ2-2; D gene uncertain. The CDR3 is made up of 12 amino acids. Trimming cost V 1 base and J 7 bases, with 4 bases left between them. CDR1 and CDR2 (germline): MGHDK, SYGVNS. CDR3 nucleotide sequence: TGTGCCAGCAGTGAATCCGGCGGGGAGCTGTTTTTT. It specifies CASSESGGELFF.

This clonotype was seen only a few times. The V gene is TRBV6-6, the J gene TRBJ2-1, with 8 bases that match TRBD2. The germline CDR1 and CDR2 sequences are MNHNY and SVGAGI (reference sequence). V gave up 5 bases and J gave up 0 bases; unmatched junction bases: 3. CDR3 length: 15 residues. The CDR3 DNA is TGTGCCAGCAGTGCGGGAGGAGGCTCCTACAATGAGCAGTTCTTC. This sequence encodes CASSAGGGSYNEQFF.

J is TRBJ1-1 and V is TRBV6-5, with D unclear. V dropped 2 bases and J dropped 8 bases, with 12 bases sitting between them. CDR3 length equals 13 residues. CDR1 is MNHEY and CDR2 is SVGAGI in the germline V gene. CDR3 loop: CASSYLGPEEAFF. The DNA of the CDR3 is TGTGCCAGCAGTTACCTGGGTCCTGAAGAAGCTTTCTTT.

The chain links TRBV10-3 to TRBJ1-1; TRBD1 agrees at 10 bases. The CDR3 loop spans 14 amino acids. The trim removed 11 bases at V and 1 base at J, leaving 7 bases unmatched. Per germline, CDR1 ENHRY and CDR2 SYGVKD. The DNA for the CDR3 is TGTGCCGTAGCGGGACAGGGGCCGAACACTGAAGCTTTCTTT. Amino acids: CAVAGQGPNTEAFF.

The gene calls are TRBV5-1 and TRBJ2-3; 7 bases fit TRBD1. Per germline, CDR1 SGHRS and CDR2 YFSETQ. V shed 0 bases, J shed 5 bases, and the junction held 9 bases outside the gene matches. The CDR3 is 16 amino acids. CDR3 sequence: CASSLGQGGGVDTQYF. In DNA, the CDR3 is TGCGCCAGCAGCTTGGGACAGGGCGGAGGAGTAGATACGCAGTATTTT.

The gene calls are TRBV20-1 and TRBJ2-1; D gene unclear. CDR1 is DFQATT, CDR2 SNEGSKA, per germline (reference sequence). V was clipped by 0 bases and J by 8 bases, with 8 bases between them. This CDR3 is 12 amino acids long. In nucleotides, the CDR3 is TGCAGTGCTAGAGATCTCTGGGATGAGCAGTTCTTC. Translation: CSARDLWDEQFF.

In its sample, this clonotype was seen a few times. This chain uses TRBV28 with TRBJ2-7; 10 bases agree with TRBD2. CDR3 size: 17 residues. Germline CDR1 MDHEN, CDR2 SYDVKM. The trim removed 6 bases at V and 0 bases at J, leaving 11 bases unmatched. CDR3: CASSRAGGRANSYEQYV. In DNA, the CDR3 is TGTGCCAGCAGCCGAGCGGGGGGGCGCGCAAACTCCTACGAGCAGTACGTC.

V gene TRBV19 combines with J gene TRBJ1-1; D is ambiguous. With 5 bases removed from V and 4 bases from J, the gap between germline ends came to 23 bases. From germline, CDR1 is LNHDA and CDR2 SQIVND (reference sequence). This CDR3 contains 17 residues. The CDR3 sequence is CASSPPPVWGPSTEAFF. DNA of the CDR3: TGTGCCAGTAGTCCGCCCCCCGTTTGGGGTCCCTCCACTGAAGCTTTCTTT.

V is TRBV3-1 and J is TRBJ2-3; D uncertain. Trimming shortened V by 5 bases and J by 7 bases, and 19 bases separated the two germline ends. The CDR3 consists of 15 residues. Germline assignment: CDR1 LGHDT and CDR2 YNNKEL (reference sequence). CDR3 DNA sequence: TGTGCCAGCAGCTCAGTTTTAAGGTTTCCGAATACGCAGTATTTT. It specifies CASSSVLRFPNTQYF.

This chain joins TRBV14 and TRBJ1-2; D not resolved. The CDR3 is 15 amino acids. Trimming took off 0 bases at V and 4 bases at J, with 12 bases between the two ends. Germline V gives CDR1 SGHDN, CDR2 FVKESK. CDR3 loop: CASSQENGFFYGYTF. As DNA, the CDR3 is TGTGCCAGCAGCCAAGAAAACGGGTTCTTCTATGGCTACACCTTC.